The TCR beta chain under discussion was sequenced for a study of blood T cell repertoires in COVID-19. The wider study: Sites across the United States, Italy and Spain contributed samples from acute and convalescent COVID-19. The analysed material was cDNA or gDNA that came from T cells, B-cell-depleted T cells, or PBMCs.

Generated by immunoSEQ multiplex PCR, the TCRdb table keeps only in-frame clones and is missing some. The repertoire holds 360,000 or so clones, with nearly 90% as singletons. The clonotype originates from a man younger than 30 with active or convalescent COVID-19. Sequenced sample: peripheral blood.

This CDR3 reads CASTPGQGTGTQYF. The DNA for the CDR3 is TGTGCCAGCACCCCGGGACAGGGGACCGGTACGCAGTATTTT. The gene calls are TRBV6-5 and TRBJ2-3; TRBD1 matches 10 bases. In germline, CDR1 is MNHEY, CDR2 SVGAGI. The CDR3 is 14 residues long. J was trimmed by 8 bases and V by 7 bases; bases with no gene match: 9.